Listed below are T cell receptor beta chains from one sample, sequenced in a study of cytomegalovirus exposure and HLA in healthy donors. The assay was immunoSEQ multiplex PCR, and TCRdb's table has in-frame clones only and misses some. This sample has around 130,000 clones; roughly 75% occur once, and the top ten carry about 5.3%. Sequenced: PBMCs. The receptor source for this set is a young man in good health and CMV-seronegative. CDR3s leave out the opening cysteine and the closing phenylalanine or tryptophan. Clone size appears in some rows only: once, few, many, or a class for an expanded clone.

J gene: TRBJ2-3; V gene: TRBV19; clone size: .; CDR3 protein: ASSVGTGGGTDTQY
J gene: TRBJ1-5; V gene: TRBV5-6; clone size: medium-sized; CDR3 protein: ASSGLNQPQH
J gene: TRBJ2-7; V gene: TRBV11-2; clone size: once; CDR3 protein: ASSFRTLKNEQY
J gene: TRBJ1-4; V gene: TRBV4-1; clone size: .; CDR3 protein: ASSQETRATNEKLF
J gene: TRBJ2-7; V gene: TRBV6-5; clone size: .; CDR3 protein: ASSYRGLSYEQY
J gene: TRBJ1-2; V gene: TRBV18; clone size: once; CDR3 protein: ASSPTSGQNGGYT
J gene: TRBJ2-1; V gene: TRBV29-1; clone size: .; CDR3 protein: SVGRYNEQF
J gene: TRBJ1-2; V gene: TRBV6-5; clone size: medium-sized; CDR3 protein: ASSPGYYGYT
J gene: TRBJ1-2; V gene: TRBV10-3; clone size: few; CDR3 protein: AISEAGTGEGYT
J gene: TRBJ2-3; V gene: TRBV6-1; clone size: .; CDR3 protein: ASSDPGGPSTDTQY
J gene: TRBJ2-1; V gene: TRBV14; clone size: .; CDR3 protein: ASSQDGLKEQF
J gene: TRBJ2-7; V gene: TRBV6-6; clone size: .; CDR3 protein: ASSLGQGKYEQY
J gene: TRBJ2-5; V gene: TRBV6-5; clone size: .; CDR3 protein: ASRNSQETQY
J gene: TRBJ2-7; V gene: TRBV6-1; clone size: .; CDR3 protein: ASPGRGPTYEQY
J gene: TRBJ1-6; V gene: TRBV7-2; clone size: .; CDR3 protein: ASSRDRDTSPLH
J gene: TRBJ1-4; V gene: TRBV6-1; clone size: few; CDR3 protein: ASSVQGADEKLF
J gene: TRBJ2-7; V gene: TRBV2; clone size: .; CDR3 protein: ASKQGAYEQY
J gene: TRBJ2-1; V gene: TRBV7-2; clone size: .; CDR3 protein: ASSLVGVGYNEQF
J gene: TRBJ2-7; V gene: TRBV7-2; clone size: .; CDR3 protein: ASSLGDLSYEQY
J gene: TRBJ1-1; V gene: TRBV7-9; clone size: few; CDR3 protein: ASSLPAAGRYTEAF
J gene: TRBJ1-5; V gene: TRBV6-4; clone size: .; CDR3 protein: ASSDFVGEPQH
J gene: TRBJ1-1; V gene: TRBV11-2; clone size: .; CDR3 protein: ASSLDHVPPRAF
J gene: TRBJ1-5; V gene: TRBV6-1; clone size: few; CDR3 protein: ASSEAGGHQPQH
J gene: TRBJ1-2; V gene: TRBV4-2; clone size: .; CDR3 protein: ASSQATGRGNYGYT
J gene: TRBJ2-1; V gene: TRBV27; clone size: .; CDR3 protein: ASSGLAGGSYNEQF
J gene: TRBJ2-1; V gene: TRBV6-6; clone size: .; CDR3 protein: ASSAVRYNEQF
J gene: TRBJ1-6; V gene: TRBV27; clone size: .; CDR3 protein: ASSLLSDRPNSPLH
J gene: TRBJ1-3; V gene: TRBV7-9; clone size: .; CDR3 protein: ASSLSGVWENTIY
J gene: TRBJ2-7; V gene: TRBV4-1; clone size: .; CDR3 protein: ASSQEPGGSYEQY
J gene: TRBJ1-5; V gene: TRBV6-5; clone size: few; CDR3 protein: ASRKDRGSNQPQH
J gene: TRBJ2-5; V gene: TRBV7-8; clone size: .; CDR3 protein: ASTRDRGLETQY
J gene: TRBJ1-5; V gene: TRBV10-3; clone size: .; CDR3 protein: ATGGSYSNQPQH
J gene: TRBJ2-7; V gene: TRBV13; clone size: .; CDR3 protein: ASSPEPGQGSEQY
J gene: TRBJ1-4; V gene: TRBV5-4; clone size: .; CDR3 protein: ASSLRGQGHEKLF
J gene: TRBJ1-2; V gene: TRBV28; clone size: .; CDR3 protein: ASIDRAGTNYGYT
J gene: TRBJ2-1; V gene: TRBV19; clone size: .; CDR3 protein: ASSIGLYNEQF
J gene: TRBJ1-6; V gene: TRBV28; clone size: .; CDR3 protein: ASRSAGTASRPLH
J gene: TRBJ2-1; V gene: TRBV10-2; clone size: .; CDR3 protein: ASSAQGLLGEQF